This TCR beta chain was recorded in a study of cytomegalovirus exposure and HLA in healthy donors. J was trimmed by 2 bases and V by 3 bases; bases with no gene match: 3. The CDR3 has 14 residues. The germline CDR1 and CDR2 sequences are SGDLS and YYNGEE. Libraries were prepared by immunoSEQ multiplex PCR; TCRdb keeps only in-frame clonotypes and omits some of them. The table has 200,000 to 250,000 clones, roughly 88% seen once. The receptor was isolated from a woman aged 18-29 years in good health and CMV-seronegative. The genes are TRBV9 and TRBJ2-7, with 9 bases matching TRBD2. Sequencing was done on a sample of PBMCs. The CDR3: CASSATSGTYEQYF. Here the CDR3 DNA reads TGTGCCAGCAGCGCGACTAGCGGAACCTACGAGCAGTACTTC.